Given below is one TCR beta chain in context. Using its own MiXCR run on the RT-PCR reads, TCRdb lists one record per CDR3 protein. The data show about 680,000 distinct CDR3 sequences, around 14% seen once. The germline gives CDR1 KGHDR, CDR2 SFDVKD. The CDR3 covers 13 residues. V was cut by 6 bases and J by 4 bases, with 9 bases left in between. The gene calls are TRBV24-1 and TRBJ1-5; D uncertain. The sequence came from a female donor in good health, serving as a healthy control. The sequencing input was memory CD4+ T cells from blood. CDR3 coding DNA: TGTGCCACCAGTCGGGCAGGAAATCAGCCCCAGCATTTT. This translates into CATSRAGNQPQHF.